This entry is about one T cell receptor (beta chain). Trimming took off 3 bases at V and 11 bases at J, with 17 bases between the two ends. The CDR3 extends over 13 amino acids. In germline, CDR1 is SGDLS, CDR2 YYNGEE. This sample was taken from a study of blood T cell repertoires in COVID-19. In the study overall: Italy, Spain and the United States were the sources of the convalescent and acute COVID-19 samples.

Measured with immunoSEQ multiplex PCR; TCRdb has only the in-frame clones, and not every one. The sample lists just under 350,000 clones, around 83% occurring once. The source is a man aged 25-40 years with active or convalescent COVID-19. The rearrangement joins TRBV9 to TRBJ1-1; D may be TRBD1 (5 bases). The sample comprised peripheral blood. CDR3 coding DNA: TGTGCCAGCAGCGCTCTGGGGGAGGGGCAGGCTTTCTTT. Translation gives CASSALGEGQAFF.